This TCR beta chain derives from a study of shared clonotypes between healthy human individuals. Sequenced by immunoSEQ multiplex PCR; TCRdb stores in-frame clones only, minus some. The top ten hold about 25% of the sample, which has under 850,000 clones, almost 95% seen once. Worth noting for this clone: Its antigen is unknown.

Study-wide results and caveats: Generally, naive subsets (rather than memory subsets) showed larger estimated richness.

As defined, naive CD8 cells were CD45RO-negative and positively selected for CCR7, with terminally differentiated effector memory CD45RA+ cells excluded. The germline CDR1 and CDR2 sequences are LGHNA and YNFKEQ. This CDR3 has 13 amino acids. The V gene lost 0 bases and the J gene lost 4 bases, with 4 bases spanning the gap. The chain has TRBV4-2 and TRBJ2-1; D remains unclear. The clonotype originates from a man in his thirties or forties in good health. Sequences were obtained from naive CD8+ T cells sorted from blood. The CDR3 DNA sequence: TGTGCCAGCAGCCAAGAAACTTACAATGAGCAGTTCTTC. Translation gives CASSQETYNEQFF.